These 18 T cell receptor beta chains were all obtained from the same sample, sequenced in a study of tumor-infiltrating lymphocytes in primary liver carcinoma. They got blood RNA out of unsorted whole blood and also pulled out germline DNA. Using a constant-region primer together with ProtoScript II reverse transcriptase, TCR beta cDNA was made from approximately 500 ng of total RNA. Three nested multiplex PCR rounds of slightly modified ARM-PCR generated TCR beta libraries. The first two PCR rounds, around 10 cycles each, used TRBV1-TRBV30 forward primers and a C-beta reverse primer. Each CDR3 protein gets one entry after TCRdb re-called the multiplex PCR reads with MiXCR. The sample has over 250,000 distinct CDR3 sequences; approximately 54% are singletons. The specimen sequenced was peripheral blood. Receptors were obtained from a woman aged 25 to 39 with primary liver carcinoma and hepatitis B virus infection.

This chain links TRBV12-3 or TRBV12-4 with TRBJ1-1, with unresolved D. The CDR3 totals 13 residues. Trimming removed 8 bases at V and 1 base at J, with 11 bases between. In DNA, the CDR3 is TGTGCCAGCGGGAGAACCAAGAACACTGAAGCTTTCTTT. Translated, it gives CASGRTKNTEAFF.

Concerning this clonotype itself: A much larger clonotype is one base distant, so this may be a read error. The conserved closing phenylalanine or tryptophan is absent in this CDR3, likely reflecting a read error. J is TRBJ2-1 and V is TRBV12-3 or TRBV12-4; tentatively, D is TRBD2 (6 bases). The CDR3 is 14 amino acids. Trimming shortened V by 5 bases and J by 1 base, and 9 bases separated the two germline ends. The CDR3 nucleotides read TGTGCCAGCAGTGGCGGGATGTCCTACAATGAGCAGTTCATC. This sequence encodes CASSGGMSYNEQFI.

This clonotype was counted ten times or more. This chain's CDR3 is CASSLGQYSYEQYF. The CDR3 coding sequence is TGTGCCAGCAGCTTGGGACAGTATTCCTACGAGCAGTACTTC. V and J are TRBV5-6 and TRBJ2-7; a possible D gene is TRBD1 (5 bases). CDR3 length: 14 residues. V was clipped by 0 bases and J by 1 base, with 8 bases between them. CDR1 is SGHDT and CDR2 is YYEEEE in the germline V gene. Full variable domain (rest looked up from reference TRBV5-6 and TRBJ2-7): DAGVTQSPTHLIKTRGQQVTLRCSPKSGHDTVSWYQQALGQGPQFIFQYYEEEERQRGNFPDRFSGHQFPNYSSELNVNALLLGDSALYLCASSLGQYSYEQYFGPGTRLTVT.

This clonotype was picked up a small number of times. DNA of the CDR3: TGCAGCGTTGAGGGGGGAAATCTTTTTGCTACAGATACGCAGTATTTT. Translating it yields CSVEGGNLFATDTQYF. The V gene is TRBV29-1, the J gene TRBJ2-3; D is perhaps TRBD2 (6 bases). The V and J ends lost 3 bases and 3 bases respectively, with 19 bases between them. Germline CDR1 is SQVTM and CDR2 is ANQGSEA. The CDR3 is made up of 16 amino acids.

This sequence joins TRBV28 and TRBJ2-7; TRBD2 matches 10 bases. The V gene end was trimmed by 5 bases and the J gene end by 2 bases; junction bases not matched to a gene: 6. CDR3 length: 15 residues. From germline, CDR1 is MDHEN and CDR2 SYDVKM. CDR3 coding DNA: TGTGCCAGCAGTCCGTCCGGGACTAGCGCCTACGAGCAGTACTTC. Amino acid sequence: CASSPSGTSAYEQYF.

Regarding this clonotype: A much larger clone differs by one base, so this may be a read error. The chain is built from TRBV6-5 and TRBJ1-4; D gene unclear. The V end was cut by 2 bases, the J end by 8 bases, with 15 bases between. Per germline, CDR1 MNHEY and CDR2 SVGAGI. The CDR3 has 15 residues. CDR3 sequence reads: CASSYGKVTHEKLFF. Here the CDR3 DNA reads TGTGCCAGCAGTTACGGGAAAGTGACGCACGAAAAACTGTTTTTT.

This clonotype has a handful of counts. The rearrangement joins TRBV28 to TRBJ2-7; 14 nucleotides agree with TRBD2. Germline lookup yields CDR1 MDHEN and CDR2 SYDVKM. The V and J ends lost 3 bases and 12 bases, in that order; junction bases with no gene match: 7. The CDR3 spans 14 residues. CDR3 protein: CASSLGGLAGVPYF. CDR3 bases: TGTGCCAGCAGTTTGGGGGGACTAGCGGGAGTCCCGTACTTC. The full variable domain, completed using reference TRBV28 and TRBJ2-7, is DVKVTQSSRYLVKRTGEKVFLECVQDMDHENMFWYRQDPGLGLRLIYFSYDVKMKEKGDIPEGYSVSREKKERFSLILESASTNQTSMYLCASSLGGLAGVPYFGPGTRLTVT.

Note on this clonotype: Sequence at one end of the junction differs from germline and may be a read error. The CDR3 loop is CVSSWKGGGRTGELFF. Written as DNA, the CDR3 is TGTGTCAGCAGTTGGAAAGGGGGCGGACGCACCGGGGAGCTGTTTTTT. The V call is TRBV28, the J call TRBJ2-2; 7 bases fit TRBD1. The CDR3 has 16 residues. Germline lookup yields CDR1 MDHEN and CDR2 SYDVKM. The whole variable domain, filled in from reference TRBV28 and TRBJ2-2, reads DVKVTQSSRYLVKRTGEKVFLECVQDMDHENMFWYRQDPGLGLRLIYFSYDVKMKEKGDIPEGYSVSREKKERFSLILESASTNQTSMYLCVSSWKGGGRTGELFFGEGSRLTVL.

Concerning this clonotype: The missing conserved phenylalanine or tryptophan at the end of this CDR3 makes a read error likely. The CDR3 nucleotides read TGTGCCAGCAGTTGGGTCAACTCTGGGGCCAACGTCCTGACTCTC. Its protein is CASSWVNSGANVLTL. The chain joins TRBV6-2 or TRBV6-3 to TRBJ2-6; D remains unclear. Trimming removed 4 bases at V and 0 bases at J, with 7 bases between. There are 15 residues in the CDR3. Germline V CDR1 and CDR2: MNHEY, SVGEGT.

The rearrangement uses TRBV12-3 or TRBV12-4 and TRBJ2-7; D is possibly TRBD1 (5 bases). V shed 3 bases and J shed 9 bases, with 12 bases lying between them. The CDR3 is 12 residues long. The CDR3 coding sequence is TGTGCCAGCAGTTTCGCAGGGCTCGTGCAGTACTTC. Its translation: CASSFAGLVQYF.

To note about this clonotype: Given a much more abundant clone one base away, this may be a read error. The chain uses TRBV4-3 and TRBJ2-3; 8 bases match TRBD2. The trim removed 2 bases at V and 5 bases at J, leaving 6 bases unmatched. CDR1 is LGHNA, CDR2 YSLEER, per germline. There are 15 residues in the CDR3. The CDR3 sequence: CASSQTGLAVDTQYF. CDR3 bases: TGCGCCAGCAGCCAAACTGGACTAGCTGTAGATACGCAGTATTTT.

There are a few counts of this clonotype. This chain connects TRBV5-5 to TRBJ2-3, with 7 bases matching TRBD1. CDR1 is SGHKS and CDR2 is YYEKEE in the germline V gene (reference sequence). The V and J ends lost 8 bases and 1 base, in that order; junction bases with no gene match: 7. The CDR3 sequence is 14 residues long. The CDR3 coding sequence is TGTGCCAGTCGACAGGGTGGAGGCACAGATACGCAGTATTTT. Protein product: CASRQGGGTDTQYF.

This clonotype was seen ten or more times. The chain uses TRBV29-1 and TRBJ1-1; D is unresolved. From germline, CDR1 is SQVTM and CDR2 ANQGSEA. CDR3 size: 12 residues. Trimming cost V 4 bases and J 2 bases, with 8 bases left between them. The CDR3 coding sequence is TGCAGCGTTGGCGAGAGAAACACTGAAGCTTTCTTT. Its translation: CSVGERNTEAFF.

For the CDR3, the DNA is TGTGCCAACCAACTCTTCGGTCGACAGGGAGGCCACGAGCAGTACTTC. Amino acids: CANQLFGRQGGHEQYF. The chain couples TRBV6-5 to TRBJ2-7, with D possibly TRBD1 on 7 matching bases. The V end was cut by 10 bases, the J end by 5 bases, with 27 bases between. CDR1 is MNHEY and CDR2 is SVGAGI in the germline V gene. The CDR3 is 16 residues long.

Notes on this clonotype: At one boundary the junction diverges from the germline segment, which might be a read error. The gene calls are TRBV12-3 or TRBV12-4 and TRBJ2-7, with 12 bases fitting TRBD2. The CDR3 extends over 18 amino acids. The CDR3 DNA sequence: TGTGTCAGCAGTCACAGGGGTTTTGTGACTAGCGGGAGTACCGAGCAGTACTTC. Protein product: CVSSHRGFVTSGSTEQYF.

The rearrangement links TRBV12-3 or TRBV12-4 to TRBJ2-7; the D call may be TRBD1 or TRBD2 (5 bases each). CDR3 size: 13 residues. The V end lost 9 bases, the J end lost 2 bases, and 14 bases lay between the germline ends. The CDR3 reads CARSPGRPYEQYF. CDR3 in DNA: TGTGCCAGAAGCCCGGGACGGCCCTACGAGCAGTACTTC.

This clonotype was seen only a few times. J is TRBJ2-5 and V is TRBV6-1; D is perhaps TRBD2 (6 bases). V lost 7 bases, J lost 4 bases, and 13 bases lay in between. This CDR3 has 13 residues. Germline CDR1 and CDR2: MNHNS and SASEGT. CDR3 sequence reads: CASTASGVETQYF. CDR3 nucleotide sequence: TGTGCCAGCACCGCCTCGGGGGTAGAGACCCAGTACTTC.

This clonotype was observed once. The V gene is TRBV6-4, the J gene TRBJ2-3; 10 positions match TRBD1. Germline CDR1 MRHNA, CDR2 SNTAGT. V lost 3 bases and J lost 1; bases outside the gene matches: 1. The CDR3 spans 15 residues. The chain's CDR3 is CASSEGTGGTDTQYF. Here the CDR3 DNA reads TGTGCCAGCAGTGAGGGGACAGGGGGCACAGATACGCAGTATTTT.